This note documents a single T cell receptor beta chain sequence. Treatment specified: oral pan-JAK inhibitor, 5-10 mg twice daily. PBMC-derived CD4+ and CD8+ T cells were sorted. This entry is derived from a study of CD8+ T cells in alopecia areata. About the research overall: Treated patients were given oral tofacitinib, which was dosed at 5 to 10 mg twice daily.

cDNA prepared by RNA extraction and subsequent reverse transcription served as the template for sequencing. Measured with immunoSEQ multiplex PCR; TCRdb has only the in-frame clones, and not every one. Of a few hundred thousand clones listed, 60% are singletons. The CDR3 covers 14 residues. V trimming: 0 bases; J trimming: 6 bases; junction bases outside the gene matches: 5. Looked up from germline, CDR1 is GTSNPN and CDR2 is SVGIG (reference sequence). This clonotype was sampled from a human donor with alopecia areata. Here the sequenced sample was CD4+ T cells sorted from blood, taken at approximately week 51, from a patient treated with tofacitinib. This chain uses TRBV30 with TRBJ1-5; 7 bases line up with TRBD1. The CDR3 protein is CAWSVQGKGQPQHF. The CDR3, as DNA: TGTGCCTGGAGTGTACAGGGGAAGGGTCAGCCCCAGCATTTT.